The 20 T cell receptor beta chains below come from one sample, sequenced in a study of shared clonotypes between healthy human individuals. Terminally differentiated effector memory CD45RA+ cells were excluded from the naive CD8 cells, which were CD45RO-negative and positively selected for CCR7. Measured with immunoSEQ multiplex PCR; TCRdb has only the in-frame clones, and not every one. The data show over 2,000,000 clones, around 93% seen once. The sequencing input was naive CD8+ T cells from PBMCs. These TCRs come from a man aged 18 to 30 in good health. Some clones in this sample may be carry-over from other donors' samples.

The chain employs TRBV28 and TRBJ1-4, with 8 positions matching TRBD1. In germline, CDR1 is MDHEN, CDR2 SYDVKM. CDR3 length: 16 amino acids. J was trimmed by 10 bases and V by 4 bases; bases with no gene match: 14. The CDR3 nucleotides read TGTGCCAGCAGTTCCCAATTGACAGGGGAGGAGTTAAAACTGTTTTTT. Encoded protein: CASSSQLTGEELKLFF.

As concerns this clone: The same CDR3 is also encoded by other DNA sequences in this sample. This chain joins TRBV7-6 and TRBJ2-5; 13 bases are a match to TRBD2. The CDR3 has 15 amino acids. Germline lookup yields CDR1 SGHVS and CDR2 FNYEAQ. V lost 6 bases, J lost 4 bases, and 5 bases stayed unmatched. The CDR3 is CASSLTSGRVETQYF. The CDR3 DNA sequence: TGTGCCAGCAGTTTAACTAGCGGGAGGGTAGAGACCCAGTACTTC. The whole variable domain, remainder taken from reference TRBV7-6 and TRBJ2-5, is GAGVSQSPRYKVTKRGQDVALRCDPISGHVSLYWYRQALGQGPEFLTYFNYEAQQDKSGLPNDRFSAERPEGSISTLTIQRTEQRDSAMYRCASSLTSGRVETQYFGPGTRLLVL.

The chain joins TRBV28 to TRBJ2-1, with D hard to call. The length of the CDR3 is 15 residues. Germline CDR1 is MDHEN and CDR2 is SYDVKM. Trimming took 4 bases from V and 6 from J, leaving 16 bases between them. Here the CDR3 reads CASSSGVTLGNEQFF. CDR3 nucleotides: TGTGCCAGCAGTTCTGGAGTCACCTTGGGCAATGAGCAGTTCTTC.

This clone appeared a single time. The chain carries TRBV9 and TRBJ2-7; 8 nucleotides match TRBD2. J gave up 2 bases and V 2 bases, and 9 bases lay outside the gene matches. The CDR3 is 16 residues long. Germline CDR1 SGDLS, CDR2 YYNGEE. The CDR3 sequence: CASSVVPTSVAYEQYF. CDR3 DNA: TGTGCCAGCAGCGTGGTCCCGACTAGCGTAGCCTACGAGCAGTACTTC.

This clone was observed a single time. V usage is TRBV7-9 and J usage is TRBJ1-5; TRBD1 is a possible D gene (5 bases). V lost 5 bases, J lost 6 bases, and 20 bases lay in between. This CDR3 has 16 amino acids. Germline V lookup: CDR1 SEHNR, CDR2 FQNEAQ (reference sequence). Here the CDR3 reads CASSPSGPGGGQPQHF. CDR3 bases: TGTGCCAGCAGCCCATCAGGTCCCGGGGGGGGTCAGCCCCAGCATTTT. Complete variable domain (other parts from reference TRBV7-9 and TRBJ1-5): DTGVSQNPRHKITKRGQNVTFRCDPISEHNRLYWYRQTLGQGPEFLTYFQNEAQLEKSRLLSDRFSAERPKGSFSTLEIQRTEQGDSAMYLCASSPSGPGGGQPQHFGDGTRLSIL.

CDR3 protein: CASSHGWGRSYEQYF. The CDR3, as DNA: TGCGCCAGCAGCCACGGTTGGGGACGTTCCTACGAGCAGTACTTC. The J gene is TRBJ2-7, the V gene TRBV4-3; tentatively, D is TRBD1 or TRBD2 (5 bases each). The CDR3 loop spans 15 amino acids. V lost 3 bases and J lost 1, with 13 bases in between. Germline CDR1 reads LGHNA; CDR2 reads YSLEER.

This clone was detected only once. This sequence joins TRBV5-6 and TRBJ2-1; TRBD2 matches 8 bases. The CDR3 consists of 17 residues. Trimming cost V 1 base and J 4 bases; bases outside gene matches: 10. CDR1 is SGHDT, CDR2 YYEEEE, per germline. CDR3 nucleotides: TGTGCCAGCAGCTTGATCCTATCCGGGAGGGCTTACAATGAGCAGTTCTTC. It encodes CASSLILSGRAYNEQFF.

The chain couples TRBV10-3 to TRBJ2-3; D remains ambiguous. This CDR3 contains 14 residues. The ends were cut back, 3 bases at V and 1 base at J, with 8 bases in the middle. Germline CDR1 reads ENHRY; CDR2 reads SYGVKD. The CDR3 spells CAISDTLGTDTQYF. The CDR3 region has the DNA TGTGCCATCAGTGACACCCTGGGCACAGATACGCAGTATTTT.

The chain has TRBV29-1 and TRBJ1-2, with D perhaps TRBD1 (6 bases). This CDR3 has 12 residues. The V gene lost 5 bases and the J gene lost 0 bases, with 7 bases spanning the gap. Germline V gene sequence: CDR1 SQVTM, CDR2 ANQGSEA. Here the CDR3 reads CSVTGSNYGYTF. DNA for the CDR3: TGCAGCGTTACAGGGTCTAACTATGGCTACACCTTC.

The chain recombines TRBV10-3 with TRBJ2-7; 7 positions agree with TRBD1. The CDR3 consists of 15 residues. V shed 10 bases, J shed 3 bases, and the junction held 15 bases outside the gene matches. The germline V gene encodes CDR1 ENHRY and CDR2 SYGVKD. DNA of the CDR3: TGTGCCACCTATGATCCCGACAGGGACCACTACGAGCAGTACTTC. Translating gives CATYDPDRDHYEQYF.

In its sample, this clone was seen once. The chain has TRBV19 and TRBJ2-5, with D perhaps matching TRBD1 (5 bases). V shed 7 bases and J shed 2 bases, with 11 bases lying between them. CDR1 is LNHDA, CDR2 SQIVND, per germline (reference sequence). This CDR3 spans 13 amino acids. The CDR3 protein is CASTDSTQETQYF. The CDR3 DNA reads TGTGCCAGTACCGACAGCACACAAGAGACCCAGTACTTC.

This chain uses TRBV28 with TRBJ1-5; no clear D gene. The germline V and J ends were trimmed by 2 bases and 0 bases, with 8 bases remaining between them. Germline V lookup: CDR1 MDHEN, CDR2 SYDVKM. CDR3 length: 15 amino acids. Here the CDR3 reads CASSLEEDSNQPQHF. CDR3 nucleotide sequence: TGTGCCAGCAGTTTAGAGGAAGATAGCAATCAGCCCCAGCATTTT. Based on the CDR3 plus reference TRBV28 and TRBJ1-5, the full variable domain is DVKVTQSSRYLVKRTGEKVFLECVQDMDHENMFWYRQDPGLGLRLIYFSYDVKMKEKGDIPEGYSVSREKKERFSLILESASTNQTSMYLCASSLEEDSNQPQHFGDGTRLSIL.

V is TRBV6-5 and J is TRBJ1-5, with unresolved D. Germline-derived CDR1 and CDR2 are MNHEY and SVGAGI. This CDR3 has 14 residues. Deletions cut 4 bases from V and 0 bases from J, with 7 bases between. CDR3 residues: CASSSPHSNQPQHF. CDR3 DNA: TGTGCCAGCAGTTCACCTCATAGCAATCAGCCCCAGCATTTT.

The rearrangement uses TRBV11-2 and TRBJ2-7; 9 nucleotides align to TRBD1. The ends lost 5 bases at V and 3 bases at J; junction bases unmatched: 2. In germline, CDR1 is SGHAT, CDR2 FQNNGV. The CDR3 extends over 13 amino acids. This CDR3 reads CASSMDRGYEQYF. CDR3 in DNA: TGTGCCAGCAGCATGGACAGGGGCTACGAGCAGTACTTC. The whole variable domain, filled in from reference TRBV11-2 and TRBJ2-7, reads EAGVAQSPRYKIIEKRQSVAFWCNPISGHATLYWYQQILGQGPKLLIQFQNNGVVDDSQLPKDRFSAERLKGVDSTLKIQPAKLEDSAVYLCASSMDRGYEQYFGPGTRLTVT.

In this sample, this clone turned up a few times. The chain has TRBV2 and TRBJ1-5, with a tentative D call TRBD1 (6 bases). Trimming removed 8 bases from V and 5 bases from J, with 16 bases in between. The CDR3 covers 14 residues. Per the germline V gene, CDR1 is SNHLY and CDR2 is FYNNEI. For the CDR3, the DNA is TGTGCCAGCGGACGGACAGCGAGGGATCAGCCCCAGCATTTT. This sequence encodes CASGRTARDQPQHF.

This chain uses TRBV7-9 with TRBJ2-4, with a possible D match to TRBD2 (5 bases). Trimming took off 5 bases at V and 1 base at J, with 18 bases between the two ends. The CDR3 contains 17 residues. Germline V lookup: CDR1 SEHNR, CDR2 FQNEAQ (reference sequence). In DNA form, the CDR3 reads TGTGCCAGCAGCCCACGACGGGAATCTTCGGCCAAAAACATTCAGTACTTC. Translating it yields CASSPRRESSAKNIQYF.

This chain joins TRBV11-2 and TRBJ2-7; 8 bases are shared with TRBD2. Per germline, CDR1 SGHAT and CDR2 FQNNGV. The junction had 5 bases not matched to a gene; V was cut back by 1 base and J by 3 bases. The CDR3 sequence is 15 residues long. The CDR3, as DNA: TGTGCCAGCAGCTTAGGGAGCGGGAGTGACTACGAGCAGTACTTC. As protein: CASSLGSGSDYEQYF.

This clone appeared a single time. This sequence joins TRBV28 and TRBJ2-7, with D maybe TRBD2 (5 bases). Between the trimmed V and J ends, which lost 6 bases and 2 bases, there was a span of 14 bases. This CDR3 contains 14 residues. Looked up from germline, CDR1 is MDHEN and CDR2 is SYDVKM. The CDR3, as DNA: TGTGCCAGCAGCTCTCGCGAGGGAACCTACGAGCAGTACTTC. Its protein product is CASSSREGTYEQYF.

The gene calls are TRBV19 and TRBJ2-7, with 7 bases matching TRBD1. The CDR3 length is 14 residues. V dropped 5 bases and J dropped 3; count of bases not matched to a gene: 7. Germline V lookup: CDR1 LNHDA, CDR2 SQIVND (reference sequence). The CDR3 reads CASSPGTVFYEQYF. In DNA, the CDR3 is TGTGCCAGTAGTCCCGGGACAGTCTTCTACGAGCAGTACTTC.

V is TRBV14 and J is TRBJ1-2, with no clear D. The germline CDR1 and CDR2 sequences are SGHDN and FVKESK. The length of the CDR3 is 14 residues. The V gene lost 1 base and the J gene lost 1 base, with 7 bases spanning the gap. The CDR3 is CASSQAVGNYGYTF. CDR3 nucleotides: TGTGCCAGCAGCCAAGCCGTAGGTAACTATGGCTACACCTTC.